What follows are 18 T cell receptor beta chains derived from one specimen sequenced in a study of tumor-infiltrating lymphocytes in primary liver carcinoma. The investigators made TCR beta cDNA from approximately 0.5 ug total RNA, using a constant-region primer. Three nested multiplex PCR rounds, a slightly modified ARM-PCR method, built the TCR beta libraries. Two initial PCR rounds of roughly 10 cycles each paired TRBV1-TRBV30 forward primers with a C-beta reverse primer. One entry per CDR3 protein, called by TCRdb with MiXCR from the multiplex PCR reads. The table lists 300,000 to 350,000 distinct CDR3 sequences, approximately 54% of them singletons. Out of unsorted whole blood came the blood RNA, and germline DNA was extracted as well. The sequenced sample was peripheral blood. These receptors came from a young woman with primary liver carcinoma and hepatitis B virus infection.

This chain joins TRBV14 and TRBJ2-1, with 11 nucleotides matching TRBD2. The CDR3 totals 16 residues. The ends lost 4 bases at V and 0 bases at J; junction bases unmatched: 2. Looked up from germline, CDR1 is SGHDN and CDR2 is FVKESK. The CDR3: CASSPGLAASYNEQFF. DNA for the CDR3: TGTGCCAGCAGCCCGGGACTAGCGGCCTCCTACAATGAGCAGTTCTTC.

This clonotype was counted between two and nine times. A read error may explain this, as a much larger clone is one base away. V and J are TRBV6-1 and TRBJ2-5; the D is unclear. Germline loops: CDR1 MNHNS, CDR2 SASEGT. Trimming removed 1 base from V and 6 bases from J, with 12 bases in between. This CDR3 comprises 14 residues. CDR3 loop: CASSEGVASKTQYF. DNA for the CDR3: TGTGCCAGCAGTGAAGGCGTAGCCTCCAAGACCCAGTACTTC.

There are many counts of this clonotype. The V gene is TRBV12-3 or TRBV12-4, the J gene TRBJ2-5, with D unresolved. The V gene lost 5 bases and the J gene lost 2 bases, with 12 bases spanning the gap. The CDR3 length is 14 residues. The CDR3 here is CASSLKYPQETQYF. The CDR3 nucleotides read TGTGCCAGCAGTCTGAAATACCCTCAAGAGACCCAGTACTTC.

With respect to this clonotype: Possible read error: a much larger clone is one base away. V gene TRBV12-3 or TRBV12-4 combines with J gene TRBJ1-5; D is undetermined. The CDR3 extends over 12 amino acids. V lost 2 bases to trimming and J lost 5 bases, with 4 bases between them. This chain's CDR3 is CASSLSDQPQHF. The CDR3 DNA reads as TGTGCCAGCAGTTTATCTGATCAGCCCCAGCATTTT.

A remark on this clonotype: At one boundary the junction diverges from the germline segment, which might be a read error. The V call is TRBV5-4, the J call TRBJ1-1; D unresolved. The CDR3 consists of 13 residues. CDR1 and CDR2 from the germline V gene are SGHNT and YYREEE (reference sequence). The CDR3 reads CACSLRLNTEAFF. For the CDR3, the DNA is TGTGCCTGCAGTCTCCGACTGAACACTGAAGCTTTCTTT. The full variable domain, its missing parts supplied by reference TRBV5-4 and TRBJ1-1, is ETGVTQSPTHLIKTRGQQVTLRCSSQSGHNTVSWYQQALGQGPQFIFQYYREEENGRGNFPPRFSGLQFPNYSSELNVNALELDDSALYLCACSLRLNTEAFFGQGTRLTVV.

About this clonotype: The junction does not match germline at one end; this may be a read error. The genes are TRBV11-2 and TRBJ2-3; D is unclear. Germline V gene data show CDR1 as SGHAT and CDR2 as FQNNGV. This CDR3 spans 13 amino acids. CDR3 nucleotides: TGTGCCAGCAGCATGAGCGCAGATGATACACAGTATTTT. This gives the protein CASSMSADDTQYF.

This chain joins TRBV5-4 and TRBJ2-1, with 10 bases matching TRBD2. V lost 5 bases and J lost 2; bases outside the gene matches: 10. CDR1 is SGHNT and CDR2 is YYREEE in the germline V gene (reference sequence). The CDR3 consists of 17 residues. The CDR3 DNA sequence: TGTGCCAGCAGTGGTGCGCTAGCGGGAGCTCCCTACAATGAGCAGTTCTTC. Residues: CASSGALAGAPYNEQFF. The full variable domain, with the rest looked up from reference TRBV5-4 and TRBJ2-1, is ETGVTQSPTHLIKTRGQQVTLRCSSQSGHNTVSWYQQALGQGPQFIFQYYREEENGRGNFPPRFSGLQFPNYSSELNVNALELDDSALYLCASSGALAGAPYNEQFFGPGTRLTVL.

In the case of this clonotype: A much larger clone is a single base away; this may be a read error. The chain carries TRBV29-1 and TRBJ2-7, with D uncertain. The length of the CDR3 is 14 residues. V lost 5 bases and J lost 7, with 21 bases in between. The germline gives CDR1 SQVTM, CDR2 ANQGSEA. CDR3 protein: CSVLPTKSYGEQYF. In DNA form, the CDR3 reads TGCAGCGTTCTTCCTACTAAATCCTACGGAGAGCAGTACTTC.

Comments on this clonotype: This sequence may be a read error, since a much larger clone differs from it by one base. The chain recombines TRBV6-5 with TRBJ2-1; D gene uncertain. The CDR3 runs 13 residues. Per the germline V gene, CDR1 is MNHEY and CDR2 is SVGAGI. Trimming removed 2 bases from V and 9 bases from J, with 11 bases in between. The DNA of the CDR3 is TGTGCCAGCAGTTACGATCAGCGATTTGAGCAGTTCTTC. Amino acid sequence: CASSYDQRFEQFF.

Notes on this clonotype: A much larger clone sits a single nucleotide away, making a read error possible. V is TRBV6-5 and J is TRBJ1-1; D uncertain. This CDR3 is 14 amino acids long. The germline V gene has CDR1 MNHEY and CDR2 SVGAGI. The CDR3 is CTSSYNRGNTEAFF. In DNA form, the CDR3 reads TGTACCAGCAGTTACAATCGGGGGAACACTGAAGCTTTCTTT.

About this clonotype: A single base separates this from a much larger clone, so it may be a read error. The V gene is TRBV6-5, the J gene TRBJ2-4; the D is unclear. Germline V lookup: CDR1 MNHEY, CDR2 SVGAGI. CDR3 length: 12 residues. The germline V and J ends were trimmed by 7 bases and 6 bases, with 10 bases remaining between them. The CDR3 is CASKTWGNIQYF. DNA for the CDR3: TGTGCCAGCAAGACATGGGGAAACATTCAGTACTTC.

The chain has TRBV4-3 and TRBJ2-7, with D uncertain. With 1 base removed from V and 4 bases from J, the gap between germline ends came to 11 bases. The V gene's germline CDR1 is LGHNA and CDR2 YSLEER. CDR3 length: 14 amino acids. This chain's CDR3 is CASSQGSCQYEQYF. In nucleotides, the CDR3 is TGCGCCAGCAGCCAAGGTTCATGTCAATACGAGCAGTACTTC.

The chain is built from TRBV12-3 or TRBV12-4 and TRBJ1-4; TRBD1 is a possible D gene (5 bases). The CDR3 is 12 amino acids. Trimming removed 2 bases at V and 11 bases at J, with 9 bases between. Here the CDR3 reads CASSLSGRKLFF. The DNA of the CDR3 is TGTGCCAGCAGTTTATCAGGGAGGAAACTGTTTTTT.

This clonotype came up a few times. The chain is built from TRBV6-1 and TRBJ1-5, with TRBD1 identical over 7 bases. CDR3 length equals 18 residues. Trimming took 7 bases from V and 0 from J; bases not matched to a gene: 15. Germline lookup yields CDR1 MNHNS and CDR2 SASEGT. CDR3 nucleotides: TGTGCCAGCAAGGCGAACCCGGGACAGCCCAATAGCAATCAGCCCCAGCATTTT. Amino acid sequence: CASKANPGQPNSNQPQHF.

As for this clonotype: Since the CDR3 does not end with the conserved phenylalanine or tryptophan, this likely comes from a read error. No DNA is shown, since the ends of the CDR3 on it are uncertain; the CDR3 is the one TCRdb lists. This chain uses TRBV6-5 with TRBJ2-1; the DNA was not compared with TRBD1, the D call given in the table. The CDR3 spans 13 amino acids, including both terminal residues. Germline lookup yields CDR1 MNHEY and CDR2 SVGAGI. The CDR3: CASSSTGYNEEFL.

As concerns this clonotype: A clone one base away is much larger, so this may be a read error. The rearrangement uses TRBV11-2 and TRBJ2-1; 8 bases match TRBD2. This CDR3 is built from 15 residues. Germline V gene lookup returns CDR1 SGHAT and CDR2 FQNNGV. Written as DNA, the CDR3 is TGTGCCAGCAGCTTATACGCGGGAGGAAAGAATGAGCTGTTCTTC. Its protein product is CASSLYAGGKNELFF.

J is TRBJ2-1 and V is TRBV9; a possible D gene is TRBD2 (5 bases). V was trimmed by 0 bases and J by 2 bases, leaving 9 bases between them. The CDR3 consists of 15 residues. Germline V CDR1 and CDR2: SGDLS, YYNGEE. DNA for the CDR3: TGTGCCAGCAGCGTAGAAGGAGGCCCCTACAATGAGCAGTTCTTC. It specifies CASSVEGGPYNEQFF.

V is TRBV4-1 and J is TRBJ1-4; tentatively, D is TRBD1 (5 bases). The CDR3 extends over 15 amino acids. Trimming removed 3 bases from V and 5 bases from J, with 13 bases in between. Germline V gives CDR1 MGHRA, CDR2 YSYEKL. The CDR3 loop reads CASSHARDGNEKLFF. CDR3 nucleotide sequence: TGCGCCAGCAGCCATGCCCGGGACGGGAATGAAAAACTGTTTTTT.